Presented here are 2 T cell receptor beta chains from one specimen sequenced in a study of pediatric ulcerative colitis. Here immunoSEQ multiplex PCR was the method, and the copy in TCRdb shows in-frame clones only, minus some. This sample has around 64,000 clones, with roughly nine tenths found just once. The sample comprised blood. Receptors originate from a boy between 10 and 17 years old with severe ulcerative colitis.

This clone was seen a handful of times. V is TRBV7-9 and J is TRBJ2-3, with D maybe TRBD2 (6 bases). The CDR3 covers 14 residues. Germline V CDR1 and CDR2: SEHNR, FQNEAQ (reference sequence). V shed 7 bases and J shed 4 bases, with 15 bases lying between them. CDR3 sequence: CASTGGESADTQYF. The CDR3 DNA reads TGTGCCAGCACCGGAGGGGAGTCGGCAGATACGCAGTATTTT.

This sequence joins TRBV29-1 and TRBJ2-1; 11 positions agree with TRBD1. CDR3 length: 14 residues. With 4 bases clipped from V and 4 bases from J, the junction kept 3 bases outside the gene matches. Germline V gives CDR1 SQVTM, CDR2 ANQGSEA. As DNA, the CDR3 is TGCAGCGTTGCCGGACAGGGGGCGTACAATGAGCAGTTCTTC. Translating it yields CSVAGQGAYNEQFF.